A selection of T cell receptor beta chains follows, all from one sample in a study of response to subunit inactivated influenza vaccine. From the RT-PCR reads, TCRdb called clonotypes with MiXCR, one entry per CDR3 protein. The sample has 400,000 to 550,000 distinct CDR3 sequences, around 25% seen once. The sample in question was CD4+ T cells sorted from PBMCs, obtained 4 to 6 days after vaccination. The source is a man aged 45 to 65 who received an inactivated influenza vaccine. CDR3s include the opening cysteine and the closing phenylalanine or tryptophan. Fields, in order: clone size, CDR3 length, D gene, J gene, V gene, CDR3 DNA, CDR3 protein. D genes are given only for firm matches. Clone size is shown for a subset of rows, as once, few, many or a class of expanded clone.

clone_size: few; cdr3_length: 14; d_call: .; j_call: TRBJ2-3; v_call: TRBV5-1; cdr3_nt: TGCGCCAGCCGCCTGACTGGATTAGCGGATACGCAGTATTTT; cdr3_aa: CASRLTGLADTQYF
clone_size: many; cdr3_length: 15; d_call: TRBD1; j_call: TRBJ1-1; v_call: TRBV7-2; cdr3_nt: TGTGCCAGCAGCGGCGACAGGGTAGGGGGCACTGAAGCTTTCTTT; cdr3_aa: CASSGDRVGGTEAFF
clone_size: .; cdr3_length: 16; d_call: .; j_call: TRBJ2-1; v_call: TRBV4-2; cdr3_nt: TGTGCCAGCAGCCAGTCGACAGGACCCCCTGGGGATGAGCAGTTCTTC; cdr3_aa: CASSQSTGPPGDEQFF
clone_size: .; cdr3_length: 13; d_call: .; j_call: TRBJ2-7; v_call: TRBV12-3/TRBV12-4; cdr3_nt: TGTGCCAGCAGGACCGGGACGGACTACGAGCAGTACTTC; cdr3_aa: CASRTGTDYEQYF
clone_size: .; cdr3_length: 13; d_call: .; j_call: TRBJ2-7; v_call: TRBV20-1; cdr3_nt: TGCAGTGCCCCGAGTCCGGGGACCTACGAGCAGTACTTC; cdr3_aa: CSAPSPGTYEQYF
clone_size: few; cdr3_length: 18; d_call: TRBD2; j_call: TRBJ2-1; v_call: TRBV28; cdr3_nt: TGTGCCAGCAGATCCGGGACTAGCGGGTGGAGCTCCTACAATGAGCAGTTCTTC; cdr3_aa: CASRSGTSGWSSYNEQFF
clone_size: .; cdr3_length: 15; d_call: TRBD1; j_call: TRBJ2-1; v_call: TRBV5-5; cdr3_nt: TGTGCCAGCAGCTCAGCCGGGACAGGGTCCAATGAGCAGTTCTTC; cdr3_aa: CASSSAGTGSNEQFF
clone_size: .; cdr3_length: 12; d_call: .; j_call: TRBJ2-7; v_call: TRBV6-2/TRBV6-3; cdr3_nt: TGTGCCAGCGGGCAGGGGCCCTACGAGCAGTACTTC; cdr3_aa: CASGQGPYEQYF
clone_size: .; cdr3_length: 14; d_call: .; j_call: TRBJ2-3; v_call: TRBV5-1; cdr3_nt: TGCGCCAGCAGCTTCGTAAGGAGCACAGATACGCAGTATTTT; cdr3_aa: CASSFVRSTDTQYF
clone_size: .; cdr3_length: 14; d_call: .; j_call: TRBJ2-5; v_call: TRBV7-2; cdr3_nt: TGTGCCAGCAGCTTGTCAAGGCTAGCTGAGACCCAGTACTTC; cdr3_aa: CASSLSRLAETQYF
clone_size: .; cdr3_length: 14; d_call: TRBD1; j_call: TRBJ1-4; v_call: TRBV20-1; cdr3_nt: TGCAGTGCTAGAGAGGGGACAGCTGATGAAAAACTGTTTTTT; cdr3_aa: CSAREGTADEKLFF
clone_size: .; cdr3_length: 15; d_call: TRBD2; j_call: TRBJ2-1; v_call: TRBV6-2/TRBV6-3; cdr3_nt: TGTGCCAGCAGCAGCAGCGGGAGATTCTACAATGAGCAGTTCTTC; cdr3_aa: CASSSSGRFYNEQFF
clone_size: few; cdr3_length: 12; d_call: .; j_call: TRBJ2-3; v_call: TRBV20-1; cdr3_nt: TGCAGTGTAGACAGCTCCACAGATACGCAGTATTTT; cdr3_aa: CSVDSSTDTQYF
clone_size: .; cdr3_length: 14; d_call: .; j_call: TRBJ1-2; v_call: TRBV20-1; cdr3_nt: TGCAGTGCTAGAACGATCCTACGAGGCTATGGCTACACCTTC; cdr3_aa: CSARTILRGYGYTF
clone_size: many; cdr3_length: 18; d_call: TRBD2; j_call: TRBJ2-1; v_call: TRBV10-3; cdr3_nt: TGTGCCATCAATTCCGGGCTAGCGGGAGGCAGCTCCTACAATGAGCAGTTCTTC; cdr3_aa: CAINSGLAGGSSYNEQFF
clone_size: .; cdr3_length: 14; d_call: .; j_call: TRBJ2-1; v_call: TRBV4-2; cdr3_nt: TGTGCCAGCAGCCAAGTAGGGGGACACAATGAGCAGTTCTTC; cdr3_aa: CASSQVGGHNEQFF
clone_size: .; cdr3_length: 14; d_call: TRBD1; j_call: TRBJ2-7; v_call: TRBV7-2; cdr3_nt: TGTGCCAGCAGCCCATGGACAGGGCTCTACGAGCAGTACTTC; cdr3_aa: CASSPWTGLYEQYF
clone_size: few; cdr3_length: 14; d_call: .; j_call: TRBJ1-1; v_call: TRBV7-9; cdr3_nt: TGTGCCAGCAGCTTAGCCAGAGACAGTACTGAAGCTTTCTTT; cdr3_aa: CASSLARDSTEAFF
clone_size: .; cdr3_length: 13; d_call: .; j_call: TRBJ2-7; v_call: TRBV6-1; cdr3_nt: TGTGCCAGCAGCCCAAGGGCTGCCTACGAGCAGTACTTC; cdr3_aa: CASSPRAAYEQYF
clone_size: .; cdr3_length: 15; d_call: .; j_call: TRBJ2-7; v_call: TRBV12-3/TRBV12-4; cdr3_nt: TGTGCCAGCAGTCCCAACGGGTTCCGCTCCTACGAGCAGTACTTC; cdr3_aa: CASSPNGFRSYEQYF
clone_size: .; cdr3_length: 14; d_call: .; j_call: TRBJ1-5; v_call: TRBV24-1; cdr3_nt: TGTGCCACTCCTACGTTGTTGGCAAGTCAGCCCCAGCATTTT; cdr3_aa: CATPTLLASQPQHF
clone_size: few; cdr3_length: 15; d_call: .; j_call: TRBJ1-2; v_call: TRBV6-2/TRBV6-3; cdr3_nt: TGTGCCAGCAGTTCGATAATCGGTTTCGATGGAGGCTACACCTTC; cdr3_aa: CASSSIIGFDGGYTF
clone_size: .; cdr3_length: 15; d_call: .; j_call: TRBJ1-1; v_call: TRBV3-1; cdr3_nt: TGTGCCAGCAGCCAAAGTGCGGCCATGAACACTGAAGCTTTCTTT; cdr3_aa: CASSQSAAMNTEAFF
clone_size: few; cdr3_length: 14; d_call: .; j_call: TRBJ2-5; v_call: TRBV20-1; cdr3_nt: TGCAGTGCTAGAGATCGAGGGGGGGTACGGACCCAGTACTTC; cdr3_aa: CSARDRGGVRTQYF
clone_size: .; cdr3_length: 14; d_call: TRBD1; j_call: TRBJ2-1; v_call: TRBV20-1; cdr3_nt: TGCAGTGCTAGGGGACAGGGGGCGAGAGGTGAGCAGTTCTTC; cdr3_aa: CSARGQGARGEQFF
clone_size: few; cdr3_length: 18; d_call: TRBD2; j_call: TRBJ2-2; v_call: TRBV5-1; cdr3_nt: TGCGCCAGCAGCGTGGGACTAGCGGGGGCCGCGAACACCGGGGAGCTGTTTTTT; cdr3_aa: CASSVGLAGAANTGELFF
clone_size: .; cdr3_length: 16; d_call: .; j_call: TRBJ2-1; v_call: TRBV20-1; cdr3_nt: TGCAGTGCTAGAGGGATTTCGGGCGGGGCTCTAAATGAGCAGTTCTTC; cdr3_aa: CSARGISGGALNEQFF
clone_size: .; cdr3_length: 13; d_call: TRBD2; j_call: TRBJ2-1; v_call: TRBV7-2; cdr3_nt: TGTGCCAGCAGCCCCACCCCCAGCGGGAAGGGTGACTTC; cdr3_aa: CASSPTPSGKGDF
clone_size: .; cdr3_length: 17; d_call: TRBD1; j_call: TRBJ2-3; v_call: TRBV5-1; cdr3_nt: TGCGCCAGCAGCTCGCCGAAAAGGGACAGGGGGACAGATACGCAGTATTTT; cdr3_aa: CASSSPKRDRGTDTQYF
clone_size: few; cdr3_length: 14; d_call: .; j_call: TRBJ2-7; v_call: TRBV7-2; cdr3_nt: TGTGCCAGCAGCTTAGCGGGAACCCCAATCGAGCAGTACTTC; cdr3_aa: CASSLAGTPIEQYF
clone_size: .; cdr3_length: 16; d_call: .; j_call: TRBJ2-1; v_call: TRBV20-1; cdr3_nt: TGCAGTGCTAGCCCATCCCCGGGACTGCCGTACAATGAGCAGTTCTTC; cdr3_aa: CSASPSPGLPYNEQFF
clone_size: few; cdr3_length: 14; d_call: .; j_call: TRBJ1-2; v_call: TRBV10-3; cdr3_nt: TGTGCCATCAGTGGCGGCAGGCCATTCTATGGCTACACCTTC; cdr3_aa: CAISGGRPFYGYTF
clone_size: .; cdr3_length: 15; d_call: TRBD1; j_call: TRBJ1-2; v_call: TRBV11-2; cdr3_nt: TGTGCCAGCAGCTTAGACCCACAGGGGGCGCGTGGCTACACCTTC; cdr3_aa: CASSLDPQGARGYTF
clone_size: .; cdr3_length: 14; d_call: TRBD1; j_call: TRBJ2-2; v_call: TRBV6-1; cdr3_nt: TGTGCCAGCAGGGACAGGGAACGTTTCGGGGAGCTGTTTTTT; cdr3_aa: CASRDRERFGELFF
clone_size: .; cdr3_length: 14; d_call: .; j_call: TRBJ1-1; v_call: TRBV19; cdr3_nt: TGTGCCAGTAGTATTCTGGGGGGCGACACTGAAGCTTTCTTT; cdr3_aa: CASSILGGDTEAFF
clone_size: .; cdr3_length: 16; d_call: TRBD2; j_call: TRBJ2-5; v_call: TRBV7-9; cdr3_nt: TGTGCCAGCAGCTTACTAAGCGGGGGGCTCAAAGAGACCCAGTACTTC; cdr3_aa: CASSLLSGGLKETQYF
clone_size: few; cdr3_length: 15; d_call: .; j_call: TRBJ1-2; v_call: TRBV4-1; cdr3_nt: TGCGCCAGCAGCCAACCTAACAGGGAGAAAGATGGCTACACCTTC; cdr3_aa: CASSQPNREKDGYTF
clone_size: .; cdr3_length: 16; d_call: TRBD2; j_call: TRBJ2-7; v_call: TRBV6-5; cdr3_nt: TGTGCCAGCAGTTACTTGTTAGCGGGCCGAACCTACGAGCAGTACTTC; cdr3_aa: CASSYLLAGRTYEQYF
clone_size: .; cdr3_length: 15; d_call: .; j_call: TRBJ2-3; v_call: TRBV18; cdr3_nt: TGTGCCAGCTCACAACAGACTAGTACCACAGATACGCAGTATTTT; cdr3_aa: CASSQQTSTTDTQYF
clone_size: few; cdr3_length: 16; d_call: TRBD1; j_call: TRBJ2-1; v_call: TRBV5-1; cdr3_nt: TGCGCCAGCAGCAAAGGACAGGGTAGCTCCTACAATGAGCAGTTCTTC; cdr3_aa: CASSKGQGSSYNEQFF
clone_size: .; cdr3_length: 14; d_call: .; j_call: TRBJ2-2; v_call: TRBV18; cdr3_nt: TGTGCCAGCTCACCAAGGCAGGCCACCGGGGAGCTGTTTTTT; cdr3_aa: CASSPRQATGELFF
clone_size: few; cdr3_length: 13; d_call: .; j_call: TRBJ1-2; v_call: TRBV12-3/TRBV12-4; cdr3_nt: TGTGCCAGCAGTTCAGGGCAGGACTATGGCTACACCTTC; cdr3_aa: CASSSGQDYGYTF
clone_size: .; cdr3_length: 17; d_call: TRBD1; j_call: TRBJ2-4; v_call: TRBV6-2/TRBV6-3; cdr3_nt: TGTGCCAGCAGAGGACAGGGGGATTATTCGACCAAAAACATTCAGTACTTC; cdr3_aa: CASRGQGDYSTKNIQYF
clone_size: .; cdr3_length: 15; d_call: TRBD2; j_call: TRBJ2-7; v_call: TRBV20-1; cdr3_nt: TGCAGTGCTAGACTAGCGGGGGGGAGAACCTACGAGCAGTACTTC; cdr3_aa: CSARLAGGRTYEQYF